This T cell receptor (beta chain) was observed in a study of T cells in Graves' hyperthyroidism and ophthalmopathy. The TCR beta CDR3 regions underwent amplification using RNA transcripts as the source. HTBI primers were the set used in a first-round RT-PCR of the TCR CDR3. MiXCR, run by TCRdb on the multiplex PCR reads, gives a single entry per CDR3 protein. The top ten hold around 28% of the sample, which has about 400,000 distinct CDR3 sequences, around an eighth seen once. Uncontrolled infection, other autoimmune disease, pregnancy or lactation barred patients from enrollment. Many counts were recorded for this clonotype. The junction had 12 bases not matched to a gene; V was cut back by 4 bases and J by 4 bases. Germline CDR1 is SQVTM and CDR2 is ANQGSEA. This CDR3 is built from 17 residues.

Sequencing was carried out using blood. This chain joins TRBV29-1 and TRBJ2-5, with 13 bases fitting TRBD2. The receptor's source is a man in his fifties or sixties with Graves' ophthalmopathy. The CDR3 reads CSVAGLAGPLSPETQYF. CDR3 nucleotide sequence: TGCAGCGTTGCGGGACTAGCGGGACCACTCTCCCCAGAGACCCAGTACTTC.